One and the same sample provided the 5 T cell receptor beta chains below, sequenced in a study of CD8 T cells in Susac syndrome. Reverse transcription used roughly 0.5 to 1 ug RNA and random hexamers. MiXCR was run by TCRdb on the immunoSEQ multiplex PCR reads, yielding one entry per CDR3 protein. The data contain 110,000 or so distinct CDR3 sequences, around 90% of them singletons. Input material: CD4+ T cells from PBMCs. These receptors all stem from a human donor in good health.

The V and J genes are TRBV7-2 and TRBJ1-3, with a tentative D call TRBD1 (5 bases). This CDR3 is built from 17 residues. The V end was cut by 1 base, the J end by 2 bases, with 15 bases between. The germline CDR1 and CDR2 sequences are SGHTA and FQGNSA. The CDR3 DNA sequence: TGTGCCAGCAGCTTAGTTGGGGGGGGAAGAACTGGAAACACCATATATTTT. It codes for CASSLVGGGRTGNTIYF.

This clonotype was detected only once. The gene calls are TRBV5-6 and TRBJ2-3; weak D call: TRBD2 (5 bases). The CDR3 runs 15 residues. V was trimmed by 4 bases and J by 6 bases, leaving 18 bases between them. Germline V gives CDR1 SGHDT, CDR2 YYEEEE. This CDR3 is CASSPITPWRDTQYF. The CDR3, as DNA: TGTGCCAGCAGCCCCATTACGCCATGGAGGGATACGCAGTATTTT. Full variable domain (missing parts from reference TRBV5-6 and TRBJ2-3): DAGVTQSPTHLIKTRGQQVTLRCSPKSGHDTVSWYQQALGQGPQFIFQYYEEEERQRGNFPDRFSGHQFPNYSSELNVNALLLGDSALYLCASSPITPWRDTQYFGPGTRLTVL.

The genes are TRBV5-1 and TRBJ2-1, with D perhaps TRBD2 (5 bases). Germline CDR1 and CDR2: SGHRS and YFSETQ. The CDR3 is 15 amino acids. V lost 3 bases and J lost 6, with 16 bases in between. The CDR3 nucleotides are TGCGCCAGCAGCTCGGCCGTCGGGATCCCCAATGAGCAGTTCTTC. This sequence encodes CASSSAVGIPNEQFF.

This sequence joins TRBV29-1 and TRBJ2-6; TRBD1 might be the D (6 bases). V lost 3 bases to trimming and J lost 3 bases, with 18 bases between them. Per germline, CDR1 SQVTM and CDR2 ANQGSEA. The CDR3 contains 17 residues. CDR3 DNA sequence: TGCAGCGTTGATGAAGGGGGTTCGTCAAGTGGGGCCAACGTCCTGACTTTC. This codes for CSVDEGGSSSGANVLTF.

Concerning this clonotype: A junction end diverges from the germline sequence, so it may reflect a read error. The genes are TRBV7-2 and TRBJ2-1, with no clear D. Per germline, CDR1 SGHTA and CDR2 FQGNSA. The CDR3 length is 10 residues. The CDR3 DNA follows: TGTGCCAGCAGGGGTAATGGGCAGTTCTTC. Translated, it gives CASRGNGQFF.